Following are 27 T cell receptor beta chains from one sample sequenced in a study of cytomegalovirus exposure and HLA in healthy donors (dated by TCRdb to 2016 to 2017). The library was obtained by the immunoSEQ multiplex PCR assay. For the multiplex PCR, a mixture combining 60 forward primers for TCR Vbeta segments and 13 reverse primers for TCR Jbeta segments was used. This immuneACCESS table, as held by TCRdb, lists in-frame sequences with V and J called but not all clones. Of the missing ones, under half trace to an unresolved V gene in checked studies; the others have no known cause. The sample table contains just over 200,000 clones; only one count was recorded for 65% to 85% of them. About 1.7% of the sample is in the top ten clones. The specimen was PBMCs. These receptor sequences come from a man aged 50 or older in good health and CMV-seronegative.

This clone appeared a single time. Written as DNA, the CDR3 is TGCGCCAGCAGACCGAATCCGGCAACTAATGAAAAACTGTTTTTT. It encodes CASRPNPATNEKLFF. The V gene is TRBV5-1, the J gene TRBJ1-4, with D hard to call. CDR1 is SGHRS, CDR2 YFSETQ, per germline. The CDR3 contains 15 residues. Trimming removed 5 bases from V and 0 bases from J, with 11 bases in between.

The chain is built from TRBV5-1 and TRBJ2-1; 12 bases are shared with TRBD2. Trimming took 4 bases from V and 9 from J; bases not matched to a gene: 8. The CDR3 spans 15 residues. Looked up from germline, CDR1 is SGHRS and CDR2 is YFSETQ. The CDR3 DNA sequence: TGCGCCAGCAGCGTCACTAGCGGGAGGCGGGGTGAGCAGTTCTTC. Residues: CASSVTSGRRGEQFF.

J is TRBJ2-4 and V is TRBV19; perhaps TRBD2 as D (7 bases). Germline V gene sequence: CDR1 LNHDA, CDR2 SQIVND (reference sequence). There are 13 residues in the CDR3. Trimming stripped 11 bases from V and 1 base from J, with 12 bases between. This chain's CDR3 is CASRGAAKNIQYF. The CDR3 DNA reads TGTGCCTCCCGGGGGGCCGCCAAAAACATTCAGTACTTC.

The rearrangement uses TRBV7-9 and TRBJ1-2; D is unresolved. Trimming cost V 1 base and J 0 bases, with 3 bases left between them. There are 13 residues in the CDR3. Germline CDR1 reads SEHNR; CDR2 reads FQNEAQ (reference sequence). The CDR3 protein is CASSLGANYGYTF. The CDR3 DNA follows: TGTGCCAGCAGCTTAGGAGCTAACTATGGCTACACCTTC.

The chain employs TRBV18 and TRBJ2-1; tentative D call: TRBD2 (6 bases). The CDR3 totals 13 residues. Germline assignment: CDR1 KGHSH and CDR2 LQKENI. V lost 5 bases, J lost 5 bases, and 10 bases lay in between. The CDR3 is CASSGGENNEQFF. The DNA of the CDR3 is TGTGCCAGCTCAGGCGGGGAAAACAATGAGCAGTTCTTC.

This chain joins TRBV27 and TRBJ1-5, with 9 positions matching TRBD1. Germline V lookup: CDR1 MNHEY, CDR2 SMNVEV (reference sequence). J lost 4 bases, V lost 3 bases, and 4 bases had no gene match. The CDR3 runs to 15 residues. The CDR3 DNA follows: TGTGCCAGCAGTTTCCAAGGGACAGGGAATCAGCCCCAGCATTTT. Protein sequence: CASSFQGTGNQPQHF.

The chain recombines TRBV19 with TRBJ2-7; TRBD2 matches at 7 bases. With V trimmed by 5 bases and J by 0 bases, 7 bases remained unmatched. The CDR3 covers 15 residues. The germline gives CDR1 LNHDA, CDR2 SQIVND (reference sequence). CDR3 protein: CASSRERGDSYEQYF. The CDR3 nucleotides read TGTGCCAGTAGTCGGGAGCGGGGAGACTCCTACGAGCAGTACTTC.

This clone was counted once. The J gene is TRBJ2-7, the V gene TRBV5-5, with a possible D match to TRBD1 (6 bases). This CDR3 is built from 16 residues. V lost 2 bases to trimming and J lost 4 bases, with 19 bases between them. Looked up from germline, CDR1 is SGHKS and CDR2 is YYEKEE (reference sequence). The chain's CDR3 is CASSLGGTAGAYEQYF. In nucleotides, the CDR3 is TGTGCCAGCAGCTTAGGTGGAACGGCAGGGGCGTACGAGCAGTACTTC.

The gene calls are TRBV28 and TRBJ1-3, with D possibly TRBD1 on 5 matching bases. Deletions cut 6 bases from V and 3 bases from J, with 12 bases between. Germline lookup yields CDR1 MDHEN and CDR2 SYDVKM. CDR3 length: 14 amino acids. The CDR3 loop is CASSPRGFGNTIYF. The CDR3 DNA reads TGTGCCAGCAGCCCCCGGGGGTTTGGAAACACCATATATTTT.

V gene TRBV29-1 combines with J gene TRBJ2-7; 11 nucleotides agree with TRBD2. Germline V CDR1 and CDR2: SQVTM, ANQGSEA. The CDR3 covers 14 residues. V shed 2 bases, J shed 4 bases, and the junction held 4 bases outside the gene matches. The CDR3 sequence is CSVEPSGRRYEQYF. CDR3 in DNA: TGCAGCGTTGAACCTAGCGGGAGGAGGTACGAGCAGTACTTC.

Concerning this clone: Other DNA sequences in this specimen translate into the identical CDR3. The chain uses TRBV27 and TRBJ1-5; a possible D gene is TRBD1 (5 bases). Germline V gives CDR1 MNHEY, CDR2 SMNVEV (reference sequence). The CDR3 runs 14 residues. Trimming stripped 2 bases from V and 0 bases from J, with 5 bases between. The chain's CDR3 is CASSLQGSNQPQHF. For the CDR3, the DNA is TGTGCCAGCAGTTTACAGGGTAGCAATCAGCCCCAGCATTTT.

In this sample, this clone turned up once. The rearrangement uses TRBV28 and TRBJ1-5; no reliable D call. Between the trimmed V and J ends, which lost 5 bases and 4 bases, there was a span of 15 bases. CDR3 length: 15 residues. Germline V gives CDR1 MDHEN, CDR2 SYDVKM. The CDR3 spells CASSPYRERNQPQHF. Written as DNA, the CDR3 is TGTGCCAGCAGTCCCTACCGGGAAAGAAATCAGCCCCAGCATTTT.

V gene TRBV7-9 combines with J gene TRBJ2-7; D perhaps matches TRBD2 (5 bases). Between the trimmed V and J ends, which lost 4 bases and 5 bases, there was a span of 18 bases. Germline CDR1 SEHNR, CDR2 FQNEAQ (reference sequence). The CDR3 spans 15 residues. For the CDR3, the DNA is TGTGCCAGCAGCTCTCGGACTGGATCCCTCGACGAGCAGTACTTC. It is translated as CASSSRTGSLDEQYF.

The J gene is TRBJ2-1, the V gene TRBV7-3; weak D call: TRBD2 (6 bases). The CDR3 contains 15 residues. Trimming cost V 3 bases and J 7 bases, with 16 bases left between them. Germline V gene sequence: CDR1 SGHTA, CDR2 FQGTGA. The CDR3 here is CASSFAGPSGNEQFF. CDR3 nucleotide sequence: TGTGCCAGCAGCTTTGCGGGACCTTCGGGGAATGAGCAGTTCTTC.

V gene TRBV27 combines with J gene TRBJ1-1, with D tentatively TRBD1 (5 bases). Per germline, CDR1 MNHEY and CDR2 SMNVEV (reference sequence). The CDR3 runs 12 residues. Trimming left V 3 bases short and J 7 bases short, with 9 bases between. Here the CDR3 DNA reads TGTGCCAGCAGTTTCTCAAGGGGTGAAGCTTTCTTT. Protein sequence: CASSFSRGEAFF.

The rearrangement joins TRBV9 to TRBJ2-7, with 11 bases lining up with TRBD2. The ends lost 3 bases at V and 4 bases at J; junction bases unmatched: 3. Germline V gene data show CDR1 as SGDLS and CDR2 as YYNGEE. This CDR3 has 14 residues. CDR3 loop: CASSATSGIYEQYF. In nucleotides, the CDR3 is TGTGCCAGCAGCGCGACTAGCGGGATTTACGAGCAGTACTTC.

The genes are TRBV19 and TRBJ1-2; TRBD1 matches at 10 bases. V was pared by 9 bases and J by 7 bases, with 11 bases of the junction left unmatched. The CDR3 loop spans 14 amino acids. Germline CDR1 is LNHDA and CDR2 is SQIVND (reference sequence). CDR3 nucleotide sequence: TGTGCCAGCCAACCGGGACAGGGGCTCGGTGGCTACACCTTC. As protein: CASQPGQGLGGYTF. Using reference TRBV19 and TRBJ1-2 for the parts outside the CDR3, the full variable domain is DGGITQSPKYLFRKEGQNVTLSCEQNLNHDAMYWYRQDPGQGLRLIYYSQIVNDFQKGDIAEGYSVSREKKESFPLTVTSAQKNPTAFYLCASQPGQGLGGYTFGSGTRLTVV.

The V and J genes are TRBV28 and TRBJ1-1, with 7 positions matching TRBD1. V dropped 4 bases and J dropped 11; count of bases not matched to a gene: 16. Germline V gene lookup returns CDR1 MDHEN and CDR2 SYDVKM. The CDR3 is made up of 15 amino acids. The CDR3 protein is CASSSPGTVDFEAFF. CDR3 bases: TGTGCCAGCAGTTCTCCCGGGACAGTTGACTTTGAGGCTTTCTTT.

The CDR3 spells CASSIGTSGTSSYEQYF. DNA for the CDR3: TGTGCCAGTAGTATAGGGACTAGCGGGACGAGTTCCTACGAGCAGTACTTC. The chain uses TRBV19 and TRBJ2-7, with 12 bases that match TRBD2. V lost 1 base to trimming and J lost 1 base; unmatched junction nucleotides: 5. The length of the CDR3 is 17 residues. Germline CDR1 is LNHDA and CDR2 is SQIVND (reference sequence).

This clone has a single count. This rearrangement joins TRBV2 to TRBJ1-3; D uncertain. The CDR3 has 15 amino acids. Trimming left V 3 bases short and J 0 bases short, with 9 bases between. The germline V gene has CDR1 SNHLY and CDR2 FYNNEI. The CDR3 DNA reads TGTGCCAGCAGTGAGCTTAGCGGCTCTGGAAACACCATATATTTT. This encodes CASSELSGSGNTIYF.

The chain uses TRBV4-1 and TRBJ2-4; TRBD2 is a possible D gene (5 bases). Deletions cut 0 bases from V and 1 base from J, with 13 bases between. The CDR3 totals 17 residues. Germline V gene lookup returns CDR1 MGHRA and CDR2 YSYEKL. The chain's CDR3 is CASSQDWSGGAKNIQYF. In DNA form, the CDR3 reads TGCGCCAGCAGCCAAGATTGGAGCGGTGGGGCCAAAAACATTCAGTACTTC.

Points on this clone: This sample includes further DNA sequences coding for the same CDR3. The chain has TRBV28 and TRBJ2-1; no firm D call. V shed 5 bases and J shed 4 bases, with 6 bases lying between them. This CDR3 spans 12 amino acids. From germline, CDR1 is MDHEN and CDR2 SYDVKM. The CDR3 DNA follows: TGTGCCAGCAGTCCCGGGTACAATGAGCAGTTCTTC. This translates into CASSPGYNEQFF.

This rearrangement joins TRBV6-4 to TRBJ2-1, with 9 nucleotides matching TRBD1. With V trimmed by 2 bases and J by 7 bases, 9 bases remained unmatched. CDR1 MRHNA and CDR2 SNTAGT come from the germline V gene. The length of the CDR3 is 16 residues. The CDR3 DNA is TGTGCCAGCAGTGACGGCGCAGGACAGGGGACTAATGAGCAGTTCTTC. As protein: CASSDGAGQGTNEQFF.

The chain combines TRBV28 with TRBJ2-7; TRBD1 matches 10 bases. The J segment lost 3 bases and the V segment lost 6 bases, leaving 5 bases of the junction unmatched. This CDR3 has 14 amino acids. Germline V gene data show CDR1 as MDHEN and CDR2 as SYDVKM. CDR3 bases: TGTGCCAGCAGCCAGGGACAGGGGAGCTACGAGCAGTACTTC. Translation gives CASSQGQGSYEQYF.

This clone was observed a few times. J is TRBJ1-1 and V is TRBV28; possible D gene TRBD1, 6 bases. The CDR3 has 15 residues. Germline loops: CDR1 MDHEN, CDR2 SYDVKM. Trimming stripped 5 bases from V and 6 bases from J, with 19 bases between. The CDR3 DNA reads as TGTGCCAGCAGTCCCTCAGGCAGGGGTCTTTCTGAAGCTTTCTTT. This translates into CASSPSGRGLSEAFF.

The CDR3 DNA reads TGTGCCAGCAGAATAGACAGGACTCGGGAGACCCAGTACTTC. Its protein is CASRIDRTRETQYF. This rearrangement joins TRBV28 to TRBJ2-5; a possible D gene is TRBD1 (6 bases). V was trimmed by 6 bases and J by 5 bases, leaving 16 bases between them. Germline V gene lookup returns CDR1 MDHEN and CDR2 SYDVKM. This CDR3 spans 14 amino acids.

This clone was counted only a few times. Different DNA sequences within this sample yield the same CDR3. CDR3 DNA: TGCGCCAGCAGCCCCAGACTAGCGGGCACCGCCCGAAACCAAGAGACCCAGTACTTC. Protein: CASSPRLAGTARNQETQYF. This chain links TRBV5-1 with TRBJ2-5; TRBD2 agrees at 10 bases. The CDR3 has 19 amino acids. Germline loops: CDR1 SGHRS, CDR2 YFSETQ. The junction had 15 bases not matched to a gene; V was cut back by 4 bases and J by 0 bases.